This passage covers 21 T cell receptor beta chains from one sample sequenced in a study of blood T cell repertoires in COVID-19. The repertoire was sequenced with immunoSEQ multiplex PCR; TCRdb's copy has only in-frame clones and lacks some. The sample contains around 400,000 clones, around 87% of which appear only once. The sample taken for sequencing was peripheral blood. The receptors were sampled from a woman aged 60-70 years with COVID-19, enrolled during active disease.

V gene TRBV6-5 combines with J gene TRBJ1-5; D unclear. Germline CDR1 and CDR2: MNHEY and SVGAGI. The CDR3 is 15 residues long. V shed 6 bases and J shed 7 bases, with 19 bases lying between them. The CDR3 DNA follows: TGTGCCAGCAGACCCTATGGGTGGGCTGGACAGCCCCAGCATTTT. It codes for CASRPYGWAGQPQHF.

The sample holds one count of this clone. In DNA, the CDR3 is TGTGCCAGCAGCTTGGGCCTCTCGTGGGAGCAGTACTTC. Translated: CASSLGLSWEQYF. The V call is TRBV7-2, the J call TRBJ2-7; D not resolved. This CDR3 has 13 residues. Per the germline V gene, CDR1 is SGHTA and CDR2 is FQGNSA. Deletions cut 3 bases from V and 7 bases from J, with 13 bases between.

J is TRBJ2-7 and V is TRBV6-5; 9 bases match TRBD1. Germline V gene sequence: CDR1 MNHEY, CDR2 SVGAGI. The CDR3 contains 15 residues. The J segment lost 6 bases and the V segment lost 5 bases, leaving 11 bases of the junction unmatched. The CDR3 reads CASSNIGTGFSEQYF. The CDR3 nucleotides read TGTGCCAGCAGTAATATCGGGACAGGGTTTTCCGAGCAGTACTTC.

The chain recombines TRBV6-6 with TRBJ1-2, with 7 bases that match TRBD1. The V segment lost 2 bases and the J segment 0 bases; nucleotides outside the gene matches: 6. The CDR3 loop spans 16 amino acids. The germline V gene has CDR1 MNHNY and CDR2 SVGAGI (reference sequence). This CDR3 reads CASSYPQGQPNYGYTF. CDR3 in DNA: TGTGCCAGCAGTTACCCTCAGGGACAGCCTAACTATGGCTACACCTTC.

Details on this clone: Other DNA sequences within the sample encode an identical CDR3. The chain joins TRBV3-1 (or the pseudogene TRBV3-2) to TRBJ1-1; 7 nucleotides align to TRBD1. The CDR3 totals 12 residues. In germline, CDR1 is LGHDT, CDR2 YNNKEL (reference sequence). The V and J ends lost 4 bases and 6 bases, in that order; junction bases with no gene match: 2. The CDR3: CASSRTGAEAFF. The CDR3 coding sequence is TGTGCCAGCAGCCGAACAGGGGCTGAAGCTTTCTTT.

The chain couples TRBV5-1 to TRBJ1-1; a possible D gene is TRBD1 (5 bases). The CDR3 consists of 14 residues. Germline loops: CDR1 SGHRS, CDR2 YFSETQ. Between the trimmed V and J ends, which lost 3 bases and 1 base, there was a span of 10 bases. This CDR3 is CASSSPQGNTEAFF. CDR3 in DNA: TGCGCCAGCAGCTCCCCGCAGGGGAACACTGAAGCTTTCTTT.

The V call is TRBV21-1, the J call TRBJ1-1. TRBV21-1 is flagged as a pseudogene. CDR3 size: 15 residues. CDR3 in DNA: TGTGCCAGCGTCAAGCGGGACCGCAAAGGGACTGAAGCTTTCTTT. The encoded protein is CASVKRDRKGTEAFF.

The CDR3 loop is CASSREAVVTAEAFF. Here the CDR3 DNA reads TGTGCCAGCAGCCGGGAGGCGGTTGTTACAGCTGAAGCTTTCTTT. This chain links TRBV5-4 with TRBJ1-1; D remains unclear. The CDR3 covers 15 residues. Germline CDR1 and CDR2: SGHNT and YYREEE (reference sequence). Trimming removed 4 bases from V and 6 bases from J, with 19 bases in between.

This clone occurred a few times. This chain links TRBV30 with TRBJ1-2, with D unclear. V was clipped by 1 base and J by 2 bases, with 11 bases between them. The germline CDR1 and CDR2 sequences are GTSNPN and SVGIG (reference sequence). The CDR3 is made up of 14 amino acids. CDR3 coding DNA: TGTGCCTGGAGTGGCGGTAAACTGAACTATGGCTACACCTTC. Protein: CAWSGGKLNYGYTF.

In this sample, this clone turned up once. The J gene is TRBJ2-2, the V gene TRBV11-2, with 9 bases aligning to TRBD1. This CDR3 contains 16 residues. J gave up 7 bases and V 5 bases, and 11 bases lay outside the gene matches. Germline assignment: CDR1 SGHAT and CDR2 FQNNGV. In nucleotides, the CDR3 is TGTGCCAGCAGCACCCTTGGACAGGGGCAGGGCGGGGAGCTGTTTTTT. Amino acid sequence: CASSTLGQGQGGELFF.

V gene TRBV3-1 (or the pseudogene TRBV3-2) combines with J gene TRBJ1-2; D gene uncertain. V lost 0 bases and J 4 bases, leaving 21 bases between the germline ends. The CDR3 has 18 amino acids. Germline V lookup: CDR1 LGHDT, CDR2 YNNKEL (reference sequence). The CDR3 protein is CASSQDPRPGKRGYGYTF. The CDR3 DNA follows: TGTGCCAGCAGCCAAGACCCTCGCCCGGGTAAGCGGGGCTATGGCTACACCTTC.

The CDR3 loop is CATADRGGGTEAFF. The CDR3 DNA reads as TGTGCCACCGCGGACAGGGGAGGAGGAACTGAAGCTTTCTTT. The chain employs TRBV6-6 and TRBJ1-1, with 9 bases aligning to TRBD1. Germline CDR1 MNHNY, CDR2 SVGAGI (reference sequence). The V gene end was trimmed by 10 bases and the J gene end by 5 bases; junction bases not matched to a gene: 11. The CDR3 loop spans 14 amino acids.

CDR3 in amino acids: CASVSNYGYTF. CDR3 DNA sequence: TGTGCCAGCGTAAGCAACTATGGCTACACCTTC. The V call is TRBV28, the J call TRBJ1-2; D gene uncertain. V shed 8 bases and J shed 2 bases, with 6 bases lying between them. Per germline, CDR1 MDHEN and CDR2 SYDVKM. The CDR3 is 11 residues long.

The CDR3 loop is CASSEGQWLGFGYTF. CDR3 nucleotides: TGTGCCAGCAGCGAGGGACAGTGGCTGGGGTTTGGCTACACCTTC. The rearrangement joins TRBV9 to TRBJ1-2; TRBD1 agrees at 7 bases. Germline V gives CDR1 SGDLS, CDR2 YYNGEE. This CDR3 region has 15 residues. Unmatched junction bases numbered 12, after V lost 3 bases and J lost 7 bases.

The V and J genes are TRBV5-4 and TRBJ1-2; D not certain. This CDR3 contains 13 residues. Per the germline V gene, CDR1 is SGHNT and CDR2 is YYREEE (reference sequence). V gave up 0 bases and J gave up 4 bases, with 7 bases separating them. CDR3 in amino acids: CASSLADFYGYTF. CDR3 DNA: TGTGCCAGCAGCTTGGCTGACTTCTATGGCTACACCTTC.

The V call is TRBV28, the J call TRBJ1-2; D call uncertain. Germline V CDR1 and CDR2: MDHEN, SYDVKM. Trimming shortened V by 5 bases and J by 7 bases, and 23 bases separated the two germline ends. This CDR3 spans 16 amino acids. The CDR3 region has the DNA TGTGCCAGCAGTGCCCGGGAAGCTCCCTTGACTGGTGGCTACACCTTC. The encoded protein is CASSAREAPLTGGYTF.

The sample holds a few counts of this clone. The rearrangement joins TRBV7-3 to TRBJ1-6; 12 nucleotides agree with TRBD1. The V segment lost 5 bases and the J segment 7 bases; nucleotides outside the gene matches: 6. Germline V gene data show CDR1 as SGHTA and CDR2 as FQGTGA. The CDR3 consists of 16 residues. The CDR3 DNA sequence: TGTGCCAGCAGCGAGGGACAGGGGGCTCGGAATTCACCCCTCCACTTT. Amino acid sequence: CASSEGQGARNSPLHF.

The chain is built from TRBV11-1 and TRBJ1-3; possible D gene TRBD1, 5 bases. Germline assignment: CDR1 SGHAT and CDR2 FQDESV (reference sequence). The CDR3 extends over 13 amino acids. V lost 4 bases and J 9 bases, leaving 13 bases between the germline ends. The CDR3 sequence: CASSSGLASTIYF. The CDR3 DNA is TGTGCCAGCAGCTCGGGACTCGCCTCCACCATATATTTT. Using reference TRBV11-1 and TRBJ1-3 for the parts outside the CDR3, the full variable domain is EAEVAQSPRYKITEKSQAVAFWCDPISGHATLYWYRQILGQGPELLVQFQDESVVDDSQLPKDRFSAERLKGVDSTLKIQPAELGDSAMYLCASSSGLASTIYFGEGSWLTVV.

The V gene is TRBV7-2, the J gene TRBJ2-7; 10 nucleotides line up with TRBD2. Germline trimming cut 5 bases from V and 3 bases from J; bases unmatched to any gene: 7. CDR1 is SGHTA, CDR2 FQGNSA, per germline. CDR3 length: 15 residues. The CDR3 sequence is CASSITSGAGYEQYF. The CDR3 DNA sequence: TGTGCCAGCAGCATAACTAGCGGGGCTGGCTACGAGCAGTACTTC.

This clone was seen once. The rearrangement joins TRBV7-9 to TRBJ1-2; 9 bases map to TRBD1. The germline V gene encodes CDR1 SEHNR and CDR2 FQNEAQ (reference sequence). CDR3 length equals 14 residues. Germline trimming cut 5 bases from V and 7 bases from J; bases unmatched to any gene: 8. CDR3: CASSPMTGGFGYTF. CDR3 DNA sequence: TGTGCCAGCAGCCCGATGACAGGGGGATTTGGCTACACCTTC. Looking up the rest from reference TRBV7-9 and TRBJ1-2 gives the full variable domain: DTGVSQNPRHKITKRGQNVTFRCDPISEHNRLYWYRQTLGQGPEFLTYFQNEAQLEKSRLLSDRFSAERPKGSFSTLEIQRTEQGDSAMYLCASSPMTGGFGYTFGSGTRLTVV.

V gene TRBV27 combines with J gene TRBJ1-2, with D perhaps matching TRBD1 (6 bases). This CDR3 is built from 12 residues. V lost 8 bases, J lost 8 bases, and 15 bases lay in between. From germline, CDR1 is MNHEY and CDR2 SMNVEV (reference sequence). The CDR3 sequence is CASRGGAQGYTF. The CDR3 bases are TGTGCCAGCCGAGGGGGGGCGCAGGGCTACACCTTC.